This TCR beta chain was obtained from a study of T cell responses to AZD1222 COVID-19 vaccine. V was clipped by 6 bases and J by 7 bases; unmatched bases: 7. Per germline, CDR1 SNHLY and CDR2 FYNNEI. This CDR3 is 14 amino acids long. Here immunoSEQ multiplex PCR was the method, and the copy in TCRdb shows in-frame clones only, minus some. The sample records some 150,000 clones, approximately 87% being singletons. This sample comprised peripheral blood, obtained on day 0 of MenACWY control vaccination. This receptor was identified in an adult in good health. This chain connects TRBV2 to TRBJ2-1, with 9 positions matching TRBD2. CDR3 sequence: CASRTSGTGNEQFF. CDR3 bases: TGTGCCAGCAGGACTAGCGGCACAGGGAATGAGCAGTTCTTC.